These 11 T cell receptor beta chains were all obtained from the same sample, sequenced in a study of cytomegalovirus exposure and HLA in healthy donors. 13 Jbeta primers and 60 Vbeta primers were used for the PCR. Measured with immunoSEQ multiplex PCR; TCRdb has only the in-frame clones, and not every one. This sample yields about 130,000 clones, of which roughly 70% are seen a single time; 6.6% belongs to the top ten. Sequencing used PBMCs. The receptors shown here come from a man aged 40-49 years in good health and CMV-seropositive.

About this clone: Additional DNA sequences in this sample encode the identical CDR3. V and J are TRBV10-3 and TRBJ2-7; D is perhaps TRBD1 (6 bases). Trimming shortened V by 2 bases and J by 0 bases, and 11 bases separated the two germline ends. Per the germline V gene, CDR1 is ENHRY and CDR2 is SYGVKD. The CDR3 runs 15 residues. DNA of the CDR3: TGTGCCATCAGTGAGGACAGGCCAACCTCCTACGAGCAGTACTTC. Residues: CAISEDRPTSYEQYF.

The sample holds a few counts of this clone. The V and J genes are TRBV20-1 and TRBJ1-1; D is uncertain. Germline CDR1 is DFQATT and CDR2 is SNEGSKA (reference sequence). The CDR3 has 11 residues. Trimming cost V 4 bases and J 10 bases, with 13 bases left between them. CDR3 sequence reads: CSAIVQLGAFF. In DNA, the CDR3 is TGCAGTGCTATAGTTCAACTAGGAGCTTTCTTT.

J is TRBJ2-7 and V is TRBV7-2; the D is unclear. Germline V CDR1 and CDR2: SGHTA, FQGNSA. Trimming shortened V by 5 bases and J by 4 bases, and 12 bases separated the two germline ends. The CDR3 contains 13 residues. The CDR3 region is CASSPAPTYEQYF. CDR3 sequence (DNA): TGTGCCAGCAGCCCCGCTCCCACATACGAGCAGTACTTC.

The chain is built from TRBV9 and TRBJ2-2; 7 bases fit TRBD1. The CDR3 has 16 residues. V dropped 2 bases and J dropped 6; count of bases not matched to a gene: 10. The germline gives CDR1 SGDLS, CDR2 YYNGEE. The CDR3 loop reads CASSVQTGVGPGELFF. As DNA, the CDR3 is TGTGCCAGCAGCGTCCAAACAGGGGTCGGCCCCGGGGAGCTGTTTTTT.

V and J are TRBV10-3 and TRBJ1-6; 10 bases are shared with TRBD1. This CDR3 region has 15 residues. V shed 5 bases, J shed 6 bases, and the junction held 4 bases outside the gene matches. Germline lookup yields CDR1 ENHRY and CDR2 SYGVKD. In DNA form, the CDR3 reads TGTGCCATCAGTCGACAGGGGGCGTCTAATTCACCCCTCCACTTT. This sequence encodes CAISRQGASNSPLHF.

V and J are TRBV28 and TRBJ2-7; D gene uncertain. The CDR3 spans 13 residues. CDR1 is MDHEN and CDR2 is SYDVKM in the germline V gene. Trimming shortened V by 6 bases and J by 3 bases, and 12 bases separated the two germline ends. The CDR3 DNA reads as TGTGCCAGCAGCTATTACTCCCGCTACGAGCAGTACTTC. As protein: CASSYYSRYEQYF.

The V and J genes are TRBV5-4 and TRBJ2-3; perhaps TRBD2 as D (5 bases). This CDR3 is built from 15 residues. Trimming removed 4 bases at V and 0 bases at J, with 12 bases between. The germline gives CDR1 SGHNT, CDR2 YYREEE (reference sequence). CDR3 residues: CASSSDGGSTDTQYF. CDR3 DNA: TGTGCCAGCAGCAGTGACGGAGGAAGCACAGATACGCAGTATTTT.

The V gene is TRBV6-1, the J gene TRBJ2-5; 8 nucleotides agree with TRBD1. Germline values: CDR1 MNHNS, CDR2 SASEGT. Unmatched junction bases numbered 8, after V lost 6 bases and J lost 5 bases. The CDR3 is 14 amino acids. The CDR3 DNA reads TGTGCCAGCAGGGCAGGGGGCGGAGGCGAGACCCAGTACTTC. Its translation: CASRAGGGGETQYF.

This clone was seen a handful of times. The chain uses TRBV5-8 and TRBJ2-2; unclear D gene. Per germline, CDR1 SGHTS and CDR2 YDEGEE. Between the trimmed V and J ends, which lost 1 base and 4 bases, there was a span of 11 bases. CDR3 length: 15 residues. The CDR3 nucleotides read TGTGCCAGCAGCTTGCTCGGAAGGAGCACCGGGGAGCTGTTTTTT. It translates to CASSLLGRSTGELFF.

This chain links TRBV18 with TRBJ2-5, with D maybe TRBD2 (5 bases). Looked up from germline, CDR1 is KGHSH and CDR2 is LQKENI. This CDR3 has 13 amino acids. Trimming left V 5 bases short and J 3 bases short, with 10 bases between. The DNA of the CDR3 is TGTGCCAGCTCATCTCCCGGGAAAGAGACCCAGTACTTC. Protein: CASSSPGKETQYF.

CDR3 in amino acids: CATSAHLNEQFF. CDR3 bases: TGTGCCACCAGCGCGCACCTGAATGAGCAGTTCTTC. The J gene is TRBJ2-1, the V gene TRBV15; D gene uncertain. Germline assignment: CDR1 LNHNV and CDR2 YYDKDF (reference sequence). CDR3 length equals 12 residues. V lost 5 bases to trimming and J lost 7 bases, with 9 bases between them.